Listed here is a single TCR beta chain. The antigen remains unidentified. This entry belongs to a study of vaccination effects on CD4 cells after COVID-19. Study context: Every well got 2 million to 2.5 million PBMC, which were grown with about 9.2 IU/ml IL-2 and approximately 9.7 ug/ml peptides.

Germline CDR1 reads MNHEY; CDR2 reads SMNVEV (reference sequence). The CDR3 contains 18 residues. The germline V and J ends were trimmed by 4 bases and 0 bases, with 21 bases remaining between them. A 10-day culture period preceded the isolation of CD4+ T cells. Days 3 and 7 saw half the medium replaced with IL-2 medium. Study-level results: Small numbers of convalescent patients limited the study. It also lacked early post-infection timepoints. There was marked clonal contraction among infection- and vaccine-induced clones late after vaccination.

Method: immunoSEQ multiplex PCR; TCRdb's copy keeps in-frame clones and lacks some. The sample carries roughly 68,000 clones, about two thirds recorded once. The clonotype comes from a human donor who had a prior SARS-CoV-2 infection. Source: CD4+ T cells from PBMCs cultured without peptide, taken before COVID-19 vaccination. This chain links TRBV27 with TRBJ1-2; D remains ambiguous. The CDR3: CASSSADGRKGTNYGYTF. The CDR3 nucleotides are TGTGCCAGCAGTTCCGCTGACGGGCGGAAGGGAACTAACTATGGCTACACCTTC.